This T cell receptor (beta chain) was identified during a study of patients and donors after allogeneic stem cell transplantation. V trimming: 8 bases; J trimming: 4 bases; junction bases outside the gene matches: 7. CDR1 is MNHEY, CDR2 SVGEGT, per germline. This CDR3 comprises 14 residues. This clonotype has more than one count but fewer than ten. MiXCR, applied by TCRdb to the RT-PCR reads, yields one record per CDR3 protein. Of roughly 41,000 distinct CDR3 sequences in the sample, about 31% are singletons; the top ten hold about three quarters. Sequencing used blood, either unsorted or a sorted T cell fraction (not recorded which). This TCR came from a human donor who was either an allogeneic HSCT recipient or a stem cell or donor lymphocyte infusion donor (not recorded which). It is not recorded whose cells these are; they may come from a transplant donor. This chain connects TRBV6-2 or TRBV6-3 to TRBJ2-3; 9 nucleotides match TRBD2. CDR3 amino acids: CASEAGGPADTQYF. The DNA of the CDR3 is TGTGCCAGCGAGGCGGGAGGGCCAGCAGATACGCAGTATTTT.